The present T cell receptor beta chain was sequenced within a study of cytomegalovirus exposure and HLA in healthy donors. The study, taken as a whole, reports: Listed as cytomegalovirus-associated were roughly 180 TCR beta chains. In vitro assays verified that a few CMV-associated chains recognized CMV antigens specifically. The dataset shows that most TCR sequences were rare, while some public TCRs occurred in many donors. Reports indicated that the classifier achieved high specificity and sensitivity in diagnosing cytomegalovirus status.

Repertoires were generated with immunoSEQ multiplex PCR, while TCRdb's copy carries only in-frame clones and drops some. This sample has tens of thousands of clones, with about 95% found just once. As regards this clone: The antigen is undetermined.

This CDR3 has 10 amino acids. The gene calls are TRBV21-1 and TRBJ2-7; the D call of TRBD2 is as the table states it, not checked on the DNA. TRBV21-1 is designated a pseudogene. The receptor was isolated from a woman aged 18-29 years in good health and CMV-seropositive. Sequencing was done on a sample of PBMCs. As DNA, the CDR3 is TGTGCCAGCAGCAAAACCTCGATTGCGTTC. Translating gives CASSKTSIAF.